This passage covers 11 T cell receptor beta chains from one sample sequenced in a study of blood T cell repertoires in COVID-19. Sequenced by immunoSEQ multiplex PCR; TCRdb stores in-frame clones only, minus some. The data hold over 300,000 clones, with 90% observed a single time. Sequencing input: peripheral blood. The receptors here all came from a man aged 18 to 35 with active or convalescent COVID-19.

CDR3 DNA: TGTGCCACCAGTGATACAGCCACGACAGGGATTATTCATACGCAGTATTTT. Its protein product is CATSDTATTGIIHTQYF. The chain carries TRBV24-1 and TRBJ2-3, with 7 nucleotides matching TRBD1. The CDR3 sequence is 17 residues long. V trimming: 3 bases; J trimming: 7 bases; junction bases outside the gene matches: 15. Germline V gives CDR1 KGHDR, CDR2 SFDVKD.

The chain carries TRBV4-2 and TRBJ1-5; no reliable D call. The germline gives CDR1 LGHNA, CDR2 YNFKEQ. Trimming cost V 0 bases and J 4 bases, with 16 bases left between them. CDR3 length: 17 residues. The CDR3 sequence is CASSQDLLGPLNQPQHF. In DNA form, the CDR3 reads TGTGCCAGCAGCCAAGATCTTTTGGGCCCCTTAAATCAGCCCCAGCATTTT.

The rearrangement uses TRBV14 and TRBJ2-1, with a tentative D call TRBD1 (6 bases). The CDR3 runs 14 residues. The germline V and J ends were trimmed by 5 bases and 2 bases, with 10 bases remaining between them. Germline V gives CDR1 SGHDN, CDR2 FVKESK. Here the CDR3 reads CASSTGTTYNEQFF. The CDR3, as DNA: TGTGCCAGCAGCACCGGGACAACCTACAATGAGCAGTTCTTC. Together with reference TRBV14 and TRBJ2-1, the CDR3 gives the full variable domain: EAGVTQFPSHSVIEKGQTVTLRCDPISGHDNLYWYRRVMGKEIKFLLHFVKESKQDESGMPNNRFLAERTGGTYSTLKVQPAELEDSGVYFCASSTGTTYNEQFFGPGTRLTVL.

The rearrangement links TRBV28 to TRBJ1-5; the D is unclear. V lost 7 bases, J lost 5 bases, and 15 bases lay in between. The germline V gene has CDR1 MDHEN and CDR2 SYDVKM. The CDR3 has 14 residues. Here the CDR3 reads CASTIPGSHQPQHF. The CDR3 nucleotides are TGTGCCAGCACCATCCCCGGGAGCCATCAGCCCCAGCATTTT.

The chain combines TRBV20-1 with TRBJ2-3; D call uncertain. The germline gives CDR1 DFQATT, CDR2 SNEGSKA (reference sequence). V gave up 3 bases and J gave up 6 bases, with 4 bases separating them. This CDR3 has 10 amino acids. The CDR3 nucleotides are TGCAGTGCTAGTTATGATACGCAGTATTTT. Amino acid sequence: CSASYDTQYF.

J is TRBJ2-1 and V is TRBV6-2 or TRBV6-3; 7 bases map to TRBD1. The V gene end was trimmed by 4 bases and the J gene end by 4 bases; junction bases not matched to a gene: 7. The germline V gene has CDR1 MNHEY and CDR2 SVGEGT. The CDR3 totals 15 residues. CDR3 loop: CASSLLKTGYNEQFF. CDR3 nucleotide sequence: TGTGCCAGCAGTTTACTCAAGACAGGGTACAATGAGCAGTTCTTC.

The chain employs TRBV19 and TRBJ2-3; 12 positions agree with TRBD1. The germline V gene has CDR1 LNHDA and CDR2 SQIVND (reference sequence). The CDR3 runs to 17 residues. V lost 5 bases, J lost 4 bases, and 10 bases stayed unmatched. CDR3 bases: TGTGCCAGTAGTCAGTTACCCGGGACAGGGGGCGCAGATACGCAGTATTTT. The encoded protein is CASSQLPGTGGADTQYF.

In this sample, this clone turned up once. The rearrangement uses TRBV29-1 and TRBJ1-1, with TRBD1 identical over 8 bases. J was trimmed by 2 bases and V by 7 bases; bases with no gene match: 6. The CDR3 loop spans 13 amino acids. CDR1 and CDR2 (germline): SQVTM, ANQGSEA. The CDR3 loop is CSDFGTGNTEAFF. The CDR3 region has the DNA TGCAGCGATTTCGGGACAGGCAACACTGAAGCTTTCTTT.

This clone showed up just a few times. V and J are TRBV29-1 and TRBJ2-2; D unclear. Germline CDR1 reads SQVTM; CDR2 reads ANQGSEA. The CDR3 is 14 amino acids. Trimming took off 0 bases at V and 6 bases at J, with 11 bases between the two ends. The DNA of the CDR3 is TGCAGCGTTGAAGATAGCCGAGGAGCCGGGGAGCTGTTTTTT. Amino acids: CSVEDSRGAGELFF.

V is TRBV19 and J is TRBJ2-3; D gene unclear. This CDR3 has 13 residues. The V gene lost 4 bases and the J gene lost 6 bases, with 11 bases spanning the gap. The germline V gene has CDR1 LNHDA and CDR2 SQIVND (reference sequence). The CDR3 loop reads CASSTDSRDTQYF. CDR3 bases: TGTGCCAGTAGTACAGACTCGAGGGATACGCAGTATTTT.

The chain uses TRBV29-1 and TRBJ2-7; 12 nucleotides line up with TRBD2. CDR3 size: 12 residues. CDR1 SQVTM and CDR2 ANQGSEA come from the germline V gene. The trim removed 6 bases at V and 3 bases at J, leaving 0 bases unmatched. For the CDR3, the DNA is TGCAGCGTGACTAGCGGGAGCTACGAGCAGTACTTC. Translation: CSVTSGSYEQYF.